This T cell receptor beta chain stems from a study of blood T cell repertoires in COVID-19 (TCRdb year 2020). Looking at the study overall: The collaborator samples originated in the United States, Italy and Spain and spanned the acute and convalescent phases of COVID-19. The material from the prospective study consisted of cDNA or gDNA derived from T cells, B-cell-depleted T cells, or PBMCs. Subjects who had been exposed to COVID-19, were actively infected with it, or had recovered from it provided the deeply sampled blood TCRbeta repertoires that made up the dataset. The repertoires were released in a freely available public database meant as a resource for research on the immune response to SARS-CoV-2. The samples were drawn from two sources: the first 160 participants of the ongoing ImmuneRACE study, and 950 to 1,500 subjects contributed by 6 global collaborators. Sample metadata almost always included a de-identified subject ID, COVID-19 status, age in years and sex. Where available, HLA class I and class II types were obtained from metadata supplied by the sample provider rather than from assay-based typing. Broader findings and caveats from the paper: Clinical and demographic metadata were provided uncurated, with the amount varying by source and participant.

TCRbeta CDR3 regions were amplified from genomic DNA by means of the immunoSEQ Assay, a bias-controlled multiplex PCR. The source study handled its data this way. The number of nucleated cells in each sample was estimated by amplification of reference gene primers within the assay. To quantify the absolute abundance of each unique TCRbeta CDR3 rearrangement, sequence reads were collapsed and filtered. For each sample, productive Simpson clonality was calculated by taking the square root of Simpson's diversity index across productive rearrangements. What TCRdb holds here is the immuneACCESS table cut down to in-frame rearrangements. Part of the clones is not present; checked against another copy, under half of the missing clones reflect an unresolved V gene, and the others are unexplained. V and J calls and clone size follow that table, whereas D and trimming were derived from the DNA. The sample includes under 150,000 clones, with around 80% observed a single time. Of the sample, approximately 3.6% falls within the top ten clones.

Each collaborating institution followed its own protocols to collect whole blood in K2EDTA tubes. For TCRbeta analysis, collaborators shipped samples in one of three forms: frozen whole blood, isolated PBMCs, or DNA extracted from either of those sample types. With respect to this clone: Its antigen target is currently unknown. No much larger clone is present one base from it, and per-base qualities are unavailable.

The germline V gene encodes CDR1 MNHEY and CDR2 SVGEGT. From V the trimming removes 6 bases and from J it removes 0 bases, while the gene matches leave 18 bases of the junction unaccounted for. CDR3 length: 20 amino acids, cysteine to phenylalanine. The only DNA kept is the CDR3, 60 bases in frame from the first base. The V and J segments used are TRBV6-2 or TRBV6-3 and TRBJ2-1; 9 of the junction bases match TRBD2. The sequenced material came from peripheral blood. This sequence originates from a man in his 60s with acute or convalescent COVID-19. The CDR3 in this case is CASSHGAGGSRHFSYNEQFF. The nucleotides are TGTGCCAGCAGCCACGGAGCGGGAGGCTCCCGCCATTTCTCCTACAATGAGCAGTTCTTC.